Sequencing of this TCR beta chain was carried out in a study of cytomegalovirus exposure and HLA in healthy donors. It was with 60 Vbeta and 13 Jbeta primers that the PCR ran. Assay used: immunoSEQ multiplex PCR; TCRdb lists only in-frame clones, some missing. The data contain around 200,000 clones, approximately 78% of them singletons. Trimming removed 8 bases from V and 5 bases from J, with 15 bases in between. Germline V gene data show CDR1 as SQVTM and CDR2 as ANQGSEA. The CDR3 totals 12 residues. Points from the study as a whole: Later analysis identified several of the most significant clusters that appeared linked to common viral pathogens. Among CMV-associated TCR beta chains, most appeared HLA-restricted in a later analysis. The authors later linked a missense DCLRE1C variant to TCR beta V- and J-gene trimming.

Points on this clone: The antigen remains undetermined.

The sequence was obtained from a woman younger than 35 in good health and CMV-seronegative. Sequenced: PBMCs. The chain recombines TRBV29-1 with TRBJ1-1; D call uncertain. CDR3 in DNA: TGCAGCCTTACCTCTACCGGGACTGAAGCTTTCTTT. This sequence encodes CSLTSTGTEAFF.